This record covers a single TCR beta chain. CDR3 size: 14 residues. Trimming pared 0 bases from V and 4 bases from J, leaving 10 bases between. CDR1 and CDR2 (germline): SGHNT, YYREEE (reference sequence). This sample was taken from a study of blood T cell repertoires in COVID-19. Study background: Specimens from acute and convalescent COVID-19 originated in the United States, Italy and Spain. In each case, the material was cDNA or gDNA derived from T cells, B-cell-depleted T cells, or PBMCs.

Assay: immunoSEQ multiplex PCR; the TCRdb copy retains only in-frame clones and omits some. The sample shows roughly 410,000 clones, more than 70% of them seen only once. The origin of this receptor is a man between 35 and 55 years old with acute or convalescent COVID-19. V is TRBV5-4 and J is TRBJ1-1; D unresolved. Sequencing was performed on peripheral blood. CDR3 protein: CASSLAFGVTEAFF. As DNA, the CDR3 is TGTGCCAGCAGCTTGGCCTTCGGGGTCACTGAAGCTTTCTTT.